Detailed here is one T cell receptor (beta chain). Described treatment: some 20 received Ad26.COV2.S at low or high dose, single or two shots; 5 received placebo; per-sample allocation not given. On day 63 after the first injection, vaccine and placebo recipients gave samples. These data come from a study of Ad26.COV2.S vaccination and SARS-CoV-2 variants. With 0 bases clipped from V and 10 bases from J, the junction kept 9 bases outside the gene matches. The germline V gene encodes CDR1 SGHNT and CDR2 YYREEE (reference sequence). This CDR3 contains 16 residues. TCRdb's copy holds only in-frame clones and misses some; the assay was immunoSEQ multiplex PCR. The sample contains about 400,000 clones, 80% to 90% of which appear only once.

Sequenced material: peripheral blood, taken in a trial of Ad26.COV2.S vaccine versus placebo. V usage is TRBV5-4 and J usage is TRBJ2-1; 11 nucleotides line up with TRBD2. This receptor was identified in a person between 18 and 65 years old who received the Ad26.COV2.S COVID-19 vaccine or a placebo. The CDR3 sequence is CASSLGVAGGLREQFF. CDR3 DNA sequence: TGTGCCAGCAGCTTGGGGGTAGCGGGAGGGTTGAGGGAGCAGTTCTTC.